The present T cell receptor beta chain was sequenced within a study of identifying expanded T cells in peripheral blood. Study-level points and caveats: Differentially abundant clones: around 1.2 between replicates, 15 to 17 at around 2 weeks, less than 20 at four. Clone count variance between two-week samples rose with total template count.

Germline V gene data show CDR1 as SQVTM and CDR2 as ANQGSEA. CDR3 length: 13 amino acids. The germline V and J ends were trimmed by 3 bases and 5 bases, with 12 bases remaining between them. The sample holds one count of this clone. Antigen unknown. Sequenced by immunoSEQ multiplex PCR; TCRdb stores in-frame clones only, minus some. The sample includes approximately 85,000 clones, 80% to 90% of them seen just once. During the collection period, no donor immune events like infections were recorded. Input material: blood. The chain combines TRBV29-1 with TRBJ2-3; no firm D call. The source of this sequence is a person aged 18 to 75 in good health. CDR3 sequence reads: CSVEGNVGDTQYF. CDR3 nucleotide sequence: TGCAGCGTTGAGGGTAATGTAGGAGATACGCAGTATTTT.